A single T cell receptor beta chain is shown here with its context. The antigen remains undetermined. Germline CDR1 and CDR2: PRHDT and FYEKMQ (reference sequence). The CDR3 has 14 amino acids. V lost 7 bases to trimming and J lost 4 bases; unmatched junction nucleotides: 7. The sample originates from a study of cytomegalovirus exposure and HLA in healthy donors. Amplification used 60 Vbeta primers and 13 Jbeta primers. Profiled with immunoSEQ multiplex PCR; TCRdb holds only in-frame clones, not every one. The sample shows nearly 200,000 clones, 70% to 80% of them seen only once. Overall study results and limits: A later analysis linked a missense DCLRE1C variant to TCR beta V- and J-gene trimming. Associated with cytomegalovirus, according to the listing, were 150 to 200 TCR beta chains.

Sequenced input: PBMCs. J is TRBJ2-5 and V is TRBV13; 9 positions agree with TRBD1. The receptor comes from a woman in her 30s in good health and CMV-seropositive. CDR3 sequence reads: CASTGQGFRETQYF. The CDR3 DNA reads TGTGCCAGCACCGGACAGGGGTTTCGAGAGACCCAGTACTTC.